The following is a TCR beta chain sequence with its context. Its target is not known. This sample was included in a study of T cells in localized non-small cell lung cancer. Points from the study as a whole: In adjacent lung appeared a median around 62 of the top 100 tumor clones.

J lost 4 bases, V lost 3 bases, and 0 bases had no gene match. CDR3 size: 12 residues. The germline gives CDR1 GTSNPN, CDR2 SVGIG (reference sequence). The table came from immunoSEQ multiplex PCR; TCRdb's copy has only in-frame clones and leaves some out. The sample lists 78,000 or so clones, 84% occurring once. The V and J genes are TRBV30 and TRBJ2-3, with 8 bases matching TRBD1. Here the sequenced sample was peripheral blood, taken before any cancer treatment. This clonotype was obtained from a man aged 35 to 69 with stage I lung adenocarcinoma. The CDR3: CAWRTGADTQYF. CDR3 coding DNA: TGTGCCTGGAGGACAGGGGCAGATACGCAGTATTTT.